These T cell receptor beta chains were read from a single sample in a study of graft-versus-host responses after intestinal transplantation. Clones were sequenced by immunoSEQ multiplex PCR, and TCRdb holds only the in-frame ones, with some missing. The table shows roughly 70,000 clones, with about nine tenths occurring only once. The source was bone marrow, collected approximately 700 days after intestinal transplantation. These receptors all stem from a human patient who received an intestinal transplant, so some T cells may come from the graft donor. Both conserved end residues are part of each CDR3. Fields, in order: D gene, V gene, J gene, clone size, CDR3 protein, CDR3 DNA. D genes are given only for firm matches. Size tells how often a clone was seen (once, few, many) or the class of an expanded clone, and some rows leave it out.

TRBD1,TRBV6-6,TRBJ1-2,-,CAISGRNDREYYGYTF,TGTGCCATCAGTGGACGTAATGACAGGGAGTACTATGGCTACACCTTC
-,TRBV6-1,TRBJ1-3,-,CASERSGNTIYF,TGTGCCAGCGAACGCTCTGGAAACACCATATATTTT
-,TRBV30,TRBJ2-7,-,CAWSVISYEQYF,TGTGCCTGGAGTGTCATCTCCTACGAGCAGTACTTC
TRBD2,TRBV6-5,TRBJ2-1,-,CASRRSGEVYNEQFF,TGTGCCAGCAGACGAAGCGGGGAGGTATACAATGAGCAGTTCTTC
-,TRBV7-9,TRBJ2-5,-,CASGYQETQYF,TGTGCCAGCGGGTACCAAGAGACCCAGTACTTC
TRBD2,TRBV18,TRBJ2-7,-,CASSQGSGLASMHEQYF,TGTGCCAGCTCACAGGGATCAGGACTAGCGTCGATGCACGAGCAGTACTTC
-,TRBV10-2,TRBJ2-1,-,CASSGEPGNEQFF,TGCGCCAGCAGTGGGGAACCGGGCAATGAGCAGTTCTTC
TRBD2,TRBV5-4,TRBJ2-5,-,CASSQGLADQETQYF,TGTGCCAGCAGCCAGGGACTAGCGGACCAAGAGACCCAGTACTTC
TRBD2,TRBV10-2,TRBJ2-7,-,CASSDWTSGGNEQYF,TGCGCCAGCAGTGATTGGACTAGCGGGGGTAACGAGCAGTACTTC
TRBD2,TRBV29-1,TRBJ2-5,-,CSVEFSSGQETQYF,TGCAGCGTTGAGTTTTCTAGCGGACAAGAGACCCAGTACTTC
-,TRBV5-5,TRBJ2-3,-,CASSLDDTQYF,TGTGCCAGCAGCTTGGACGATACGCAGTATTTT
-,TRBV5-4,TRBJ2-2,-,CASSPPIRWGANTGELFF,TGTGCCAGCTCACCTCCTATTAGGTGGGGGGCGAACACCGGGGAGCTGTTTTTT
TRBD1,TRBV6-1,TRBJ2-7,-,CASSRQGYEQYF,TGTGCCAGCAGCCGACAGGGCTATGAGCAGTACTTC
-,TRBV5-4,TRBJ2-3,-,CASSFPETGTQYF,TGTGCCAGCAGCTTTCCAGAGACAGGTACGCAGTATTTT
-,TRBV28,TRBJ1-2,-,CASSRAGEGGYTF,TGTGCCAGCAGTAGGGCAGGGGAAGGTGGCTACACCTTC
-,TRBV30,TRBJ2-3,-,CAWSPFRGSSTDTQYF,TGTGCCTGGAGCCCTTTCCGGGGTTCAAGCACAGATACGCAGTATTTT
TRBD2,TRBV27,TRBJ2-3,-,CASSLSTSGSTDTQYF,TGTGCCAGCAGTTTATCGACTAGCGGGAGTACAGATACGCAGTATTTT
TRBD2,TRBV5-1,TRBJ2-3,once,CASSLMGQAGGTDTQYF,TGCGCCAGCAGCTTAATGGGCCAGGCGGGAGGCACAGATACGCAGTATTTT
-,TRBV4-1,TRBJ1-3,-,CASSQGDGNTIYF,TGCGCCAGCAGCCAAGGGGACGGGAACACCATATATTTT
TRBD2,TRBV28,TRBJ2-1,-,CASSLASGRWGNEQFF,TGTGCCAGCAGTTTGGCTAGCGGGAGGTGGGGGAATGAGCAGTTCTTC
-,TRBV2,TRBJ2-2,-,CASEMGGSGELFF,TGTGCCAGCGAAATGGGGGGCAGCGGGGAGCTGTTTTTT
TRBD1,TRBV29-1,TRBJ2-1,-,CSVITGQALNEQFF,TGCAGCGTCATAACGGGACAGGCACTCAATGAGCAGTTCTTC
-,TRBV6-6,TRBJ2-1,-,CASSYSDEQFF,TGTGCCAGCAGTTACTCCGATGAGCAGTTCTTC
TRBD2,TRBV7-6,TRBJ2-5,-,CASMWGVSAGEETQYF,TGTGCCAGCATGTGGGGAGTCTCGGCGGGAGAAGAGACCCAGTACTTC
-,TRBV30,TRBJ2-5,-,CAWTGAMETQYF,TGTGCCTGGACGGGGGCAATGGAGACCCAGTACTTC
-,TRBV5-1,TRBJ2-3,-,CASSRTTSTDTQYF,TGCGCCAGCAGCCGAACAACTAGCACAGATACGCAGTATTTT
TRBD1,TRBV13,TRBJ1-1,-,CASSFARGGSNTEAFF,TGTGCCAGCAGCTTTGCCCGAGGGGGCTCTAACACTGAAGCTTTCTTT
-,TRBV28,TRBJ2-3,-,CASSSRRALMGDTQYF,TGTGCCAGCAGTTCGCGGAGGGCGTTAATGGGAGATACGCAGTATTTT
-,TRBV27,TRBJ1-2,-,CASSKTTGAYGYTF,TGTGCCAGCAGTAAAACGACAGGAGCATATGGCTACACCTTC
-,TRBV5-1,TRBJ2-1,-,CASSLENEQFF,TGCGCCAGCAGCTTGGAGAATGAGCAGTTCTTC
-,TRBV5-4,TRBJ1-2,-,CASRTPGQTNYGYTF,TGTGCCAGCAGAACACCAGGACAGACTAACTATGGCTACACCTTC
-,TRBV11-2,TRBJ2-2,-,CASSSDLRYGELFF,TGTGCCAGCAGCTCGGACCTCCGGTACGGGGAGCTGTTTTTT
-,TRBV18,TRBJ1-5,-,CASSPRREGSNQPQHF,TGTGCCAGCTCACCACGACGAGAAGGGAGCAATCAGCCCCAGCATTTT
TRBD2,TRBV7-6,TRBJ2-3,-,CASSLGIGLAWPDTQYF,TGTGCCAGCAGCTTAGGGATTGGACTAGCGTGGCCAGATACGCAGTATTTT
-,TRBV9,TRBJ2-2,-,CASSVGESVAIHEGLGTGELFF,TGTGCCAGCAGCGTAGGAGAGAGTGTGGCCATCCACGAAGGTTTGGGCACCGGGGAGCTGTTTTTT
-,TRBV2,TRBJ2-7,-,CASSDGDLSSYEQYF,TGTGCCAGCAGTGACGGAGACCTCAGCTCCTACGAGCAGTACTTC
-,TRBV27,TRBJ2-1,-,CASSFVFLGGSNEQFF,TGTGCCAGCAGTTTTGTATTTTTGGGGGGCAGCAATGAGCAGTTCTTC
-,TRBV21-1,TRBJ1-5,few,CASSINQPQHF,TGTGCCAGCTCCATCAATCAGCCCCAGCATTTT
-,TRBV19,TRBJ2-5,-,CASKSTPGKETQYF,TGTGCCAGTAAGAGCACTCCAGGGAAAGAGACCCAGTACTTC
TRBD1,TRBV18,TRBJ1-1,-,CASSYNRDSNTEAFF,TGTGCCAGCTCCTACAACAGGGACAGCAATACTGAAGCTTTCTTT
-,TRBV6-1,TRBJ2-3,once,CASRVPGTDTQYF,TGTGCCAGCAGGGTCCCGGGCACAGATACGCAGTATTTT